This is a list of T cell receptor beta chains from one sample in a study of CDR3 diversity in severe acne. Each CDR3 protein gets one entry after TCRdb re-called the PCR reads with MiXCR. The sample includes tens of thousands of distinct CDR3 sequences, about 49% of them seen just once. The sample taken for sequencing was blood. These receptors came from a male donor with severe acne vulgaris. Both conserved end residues are part of each CDR3. Fields, in order: D gene, J gene, clone size, V gene, CDR3 DNA, CDR3 protein. D genes are given only for firm matches. Only some rows state a clone size, as once, few, many or a class for expanded clones.

D gene: TRBD2
J gene: TRBJ2-7
clone size: NA
V gene: TRBV5-1
CDR3 DNA: TGCGCCAGCAGCTGGAAGACTAGCCATCAACACTACGAGCAGTACTTC
CDR3 protein: CASSWKTSHQHYEQYF

D gene: TRBD1
J gene: TRBJ2-7
clone size: many
V gene: TRBV7-8
CDR3 DNA: TGTGCCAGCAGCCCAAGCGAAGGACAGGGATACGAGCAGTACTTC
CDR3 protein: CASSPSEGQGYEQYF

D gene: TRBD2
J gene: TRBJ2-3
clone size: many
V gene: TRBV5-8
CDR3 DNA: TGTGCCAGCAGCGCCAGGACTAGCGGGAGGGGAACAGATACGCAGTATTTT
CDR3 protein: CASSARTSGRGTDTQYF

D gene: NA
J gene: TRBJ2-5
clone size: NA
V gene: TRBV10-3
CDR3 DNA: TGTGCCATCAGTGAGTCGAAGACTGGAAAGGAGACCCAGTACTTC
CDR3 protein: CAISESKTGKETQYF

D gene: TRBD1
J gene: TRBJ1-1
clone size: NA
V gene: TRBV2
CDR3 DNA: TGTGCCAGCAGTCCAGGACAGGGAGCCCAGCCTGAAGCTTTCTTT
CDR3 protein: CASSPGQGAQPEAFF

D gene: NA
J gene: TRBJ1-5
clone size: NA
V gene: TRBV3-1
CDR3 DNA: TGTGCCAGCAGCCAAGGAGACAGACTAAATCAGCCCCAGCATTTT
CDR3 protein: CASSQGDRLNQPQHF

D gene: NA
J gene: TRBJ1-2
clone size: many
V gene: TRBV29-1
CDR3 DNA: TGCAGCGTTTTTAGGACAGATAACTATGGCTACACCTTC
CDR3 protein: CSVFRTDNYGYTF

D gene: TRBD2
J gene: TRBJ2-1
clone size: NA
V gene: TRBV29-1
CDR3 DNA: TGCAGCCCTCCAGCGGGAGGGCCCTACAATGAGCAGTTCTTC
CDR3 protein: CSPPAGGPYNEQFF

D gene: NA
J gene: TRBJ1-1
clone size: few
V gene: TRBV5-8
CDR3 DNA: TGTGCCAGCAGCGCGGACGAAGTAAGGAACACTGAAGCTTTCTTT
CDR3 protein: CASSADEVRNTEAFF

D gene: NA
J gene: TRBJ1-2
clone size: NA
V gene: TRBV29-1
CDR3 DNA: TGCAGCGTTGGACAGTTCTATGGCTACACCTTC
CDR3 protein: CSVGQFYGYTF

D gene: TRBD2
J gene: TRBJ2-7
clone size: NA
V gene: TRBV10-3
CDR3 DNA: TGTGCCAGCAGTGAGCGGGGGTCCTACGAGCAGTACTTC
CDR3 protein: CASSERGSYEQYF

D gene: TRBD1
J gene: TRBJ1-2
clone size: many
V gene: TRBV27
CDR3 DNA: TGTGCCAGCAGTCCGCAGACAGGGTGGAACTATGGCTACACCTTC
CDR3 protein: CASSPQTGWNYGYTF

D gene: TRBD2
J gene: TRBJ2-1
clone size: many
V gene: TRBV2
CDR3 DNA: TGTGCCAGGAGGGACGGGACTAGCAATGAGCAGTTCTTC
CDR3 protein: CARRDGTSNEQFF

D gene: NA
J gene: TRBJ2-5
clone size: NA
V gene: TRBV14
CDR3 DNA: TGTGCCAGCAGCCCCCGGGGCTGGGGAGAGACCCAGTACTTC
CDR3 protein: CASSPRGWGETQYF

D gene: TRBD1
J gene: TRBJ2-7
clone size: many
V gene: TRBV28
CDR3 DNA: TGTGCCAGCAGTTTGGCGGGACAGGGTAGGTTCGAGCAGTACTTC
CDR3 protein: CASSLAGQGRFEQYF

D gene: NA
J gene: TRBJ2-7
clone size: NA
V gene: TRBV20-1
CDR3 DNA: TGCAGTGCTAGTTCCACGGGAGTTGGCTACGAGCAGTACTTC
CDR3 protein: CSASSTGVGYEQYF

D gene: NA
J gene: TRBJ2-6
clone size: NA
V gene: TRBV29-1
CDR3 DNA: TGCAGCGTTGAAGAGAGGGGCAGGTCTGGGGCCAACGTCCTGACTTTC
CDR3 protein: CSVEERGRSGANVLTF

D gene: NA
J gene: TRBJ2-2
clone size: few
V gene: TRBV12-3/TRBV12-4
CDR3 DNA: TGTGCCAGCAGTTTAGGACAGGTATTCACCGGGGAGCTGTTTTTT
CDR3 protein: CASSLGQVFTGELFF

D gene: NA
J gene: TRBJ1-5
clone size: NA
V gene: TRBV7-8
CDR3 DNA: TGTGCCAGCAGCTTGGAATATAGCAATCAGCCCCAGCATTTT
CDR3 protein: CASSLEYSNQPQHF

D gene: NA
J gene: TRBJ1-3
clone size: NA
V gene: TRBV25-1
CDR3 DNA: TGTGCCAGCAGGGGACACCACTCTGGAAACACCATATATTTT
CDR3 protein: CASRGHHSGNTIYF

D gene: NA
J gene: TRBJ2-7
clone size: many
V gene: TRBV2
CDR3 DNA: TGTGCCAGCAGTGAAGCCGGGCGGCAGGGGACCGAGCAGTACTTC
CDR3 protein: CASSEAGRQGTEQYF

D gene: TRBD1
J gene: TRBJ1-5
clone size: many
V gene: TRBV6-4
CDR3 DNA: TGTGCCAGCAGCCGGGACAGCTCTGGCAATCAGCCCCAGCATTTT
CDR3 protein: CASSRDSSGNQPQHF

D gene: NA
J gene: TRBJ2-7
clone size: NA
V gene: TRBV7-2
CDR3 DNA: TGTGCCAGCAGCTTAACGCGGGGACGTACCTACGAGCAGTACTTC
CDR3 protein: CASSLTRGRTYEQYF

D gene: TRBD1
J gene: TRBJ2-2
clone size: NA
V gene: TRBV10-1
CDR3 DNA: TGCGCCAGCAGTGGACAGGGGAGGACCGGGGAGCTGTTTTTT
CDR3 protein: CASSGQGRTGELFF

D gene: TRBD2
J gene: TRBJ2-5
clone size: many
V gene: TRBV5-5
CDR3 DNA: TGTGCCAGCAGCCCCGGACTAGCGGGGGGGTACCAAGAGACCCAGTACTTC
CDR3 protein: CASSPGLAGGYQETQYF

D gene: NA
J gene: TRBJ2-1
clone size: NA
V gene: TRBV28
CDR3 DNA: TGTGCCAGCAGGCGGACGCAAGCCAACAATGAGCAGTTCTTC
CDR3 protein: CASRRTQANNEQFF

D gene: TRBD1
J gene: TRBJ2-5
clone size: NA
V gene: TRBV14
CDR3 DNA: TGTGCCAGCAGCCTACTCCCCGAGGACAGGAGGATTGGAGAGACCCAGTACTTC
CDR3 protein: CASSLLPEDRRIGETQYF

D gene: NA
J gene: TRBJ2-3
clone size: NA
V gene: TRBV2
CDR3 DNA: TGTGCCAGCAGTGCCCCTCACCAGGCCACAGATACGCAGTATTTT
CDR3 protein: CASSAPHQATDTQYF

D gene: TRBD1
J gene: TRBJ2-7
clone size: NA
V gene: TRBV7-9
CDR3 DNA: TGTGCCAGCAGCTCGGGACAGGGTATAGGGAACTACGAGCAGTACTTC
CDR3 protein: CASSSGQGIGNYEQYF

D gene: TRBD1
J gene: TRBJ1-1
clone size: NA
V gene: TRBV28
CDR3 DNA: TGTGCCAGCAGGGACAGGGGGCTTGAAGCTTTCTTT
CDR3 protein: CASRDRGLEAFF

D gene: NA
J gene: TRBJ1-2
clone size: many
V gene: TRBV5-8
CDR3 DNA: TGTGCCAGCAGCTTGTATTCCCCGCTGGCCTATGGCTACACCTTC
CDR3 protein: CASSLYSPLAYGYTF

D gene: TRBD2
J gene: TRBJ2-1
clone size: NA
V gene: TRBV28
CDR3 DNA: TGTGCCAGCCTAGCGGGATTCTACAATGAGCAGTTCTTC
CDR3 protein: CASLAGFYNEQFF

D gene: NA
J gene: TRBJ2-7
clone size: NA
V gene: TRBV9
CDR3 DNA: TGTGCCAGCAGCGGACGGGATCCCTCCTACGAGCAGTACTTC
CDR3 protein: CASSGRDPSYEQYF

D gene: NA
J gene: TRBJ2-4
clone size: few
V gene: TRBV7-2
CDR3 DNA: TGTGCCAGCAGCTTAGCGCAAGACATTCAGTACTTC
CDR3 protein: CASSLAQDIQYF

D gene: TRBD2
J gene: TRBJ2-7
clone size: NA
V gene: TRBV20-1
CDR3 DNA: TGCAGTGCTAGAGGTGAAACTAGCGGGAGGTCCTACGAGCAGTACTTC
CDR3 protein: CSARGETSGRSYEQYF

D gene: TRBD1
J gene: TRBJ1-5
clone size: NA
V gene: TRBV9
CDR3 DNA: TGTGCCAGCAGTCCGGACAGGGGTAGCAATCAGCCCCAGCATTTT
CDR3 protein: CASSPDRGSNQPQHF

D gene: TRBD1
J gene: TRBJ2-5
clone size: NA
V gene: TRBV20-1
CDR3 DNA: TGCAGTGCTAGGGAGACAGGGACCCAAGAGAGCCAGTACTTC
CDR3 protein: CSARETGTQESQYF

D gene: TRBD1
J gene: TRBJ1-1
clone size: NA
V gene: TRBV28
CDR3 DNA: TGTGCCAGCAGTACGAGGACAGGGTTTGCGAACACTGAAGCTTTCTTT
CDR3 protein: CASSTRTGFANTEAFF

D gene: NA
J gene: TRBJ2-6
clone size: many
V gene: TRBV2
CDR3 DNA: TGTGCCAGCAGAGCTACAGGGAATGGGGCCAACGTCCTGACTTTC
CDR3 protein: CASRATGNGANVLTF

D gene: TRBD2
J gene: TRBJ2-3
clone size: many
V gene: TRBV15
CDR3 DNA: TGTGCCACCAGCCAAGGGGGTAGCGGGAGCTCAGATACGCAGTATTTT
CDR3 protein: CATSQGGSGSSDTQYF

D gene: TRBD1
J gene: TRBJ2-6
clone size: NA
V gene: TRBV6-2/TRBV6-3
CDR3 DNA: TGTGCCAGCAGCCCGACAGGGGGTTCTGGGGCCAACGTCCTGACTTTC
CDR3 protein: CASSPTGGSGANVLTF

D gene: NA
J gene: TRBJ1-1
clone size: medium-sized
V gene: TRBV25-1
CDR3 DNA: TGTGCCAGCAGTGACAGGGTTGGAGCTTTCTTT
CDR3 protein: CASSDRVGAFF

D gene: TRBD1
J gene: TRBJ2-2
clone size: many
V gene: TRBV5-1
CDR3 DNA: TGCGCCAGCAGCCTACAGGGGGCGCGGAACACCGGGGAGCTGTTTTTT
CDR3 protein: CASSLQGARNTGELFF

D gene: TRBD1
J gene: TRBJ2-1
clone size: few
V gene: TRBV7-9
CDR3 DNA: TGTGCCAGCAGCTCCCGGACAGGGGGCCTGGGAGGGACGGACAATGAGCAGTTCTTC
CDR3 protein: CASSSRTGGLGGTDNEQFF

D gene: TRBD2
J gene: TRBJ2-5
clone size: NA
V gene: TRBV20-1
CDR3 DNA: TGCAGTGCTGAACAGGGACTAGCGGGGGGCCTGTACCAAGAGACCCAGTACTTC
CDR3 protein: CSAEQGLAGGLYQETQYF

D gene: NA
J gene: TRBJ2-6
clone size: many
V gene: TRBV15
CDR3 DNA: TGTGCCACCAGCAGAGATTACGGGACAGGGGCCAACGTCCTGACTTTC
CDR3 protein: CATSRDYGTGANVLTF

D gene: NA
J gene: TRBJ2-3
clone size: NA
V gene: TRBV29-1
CDR3 DNA: TGCAGCGTGGCAGGGGATGTCACAGATACGCAGTATTTT
CDR3 protein: CSVAGDVTDTQYF

D gene: NA
J gene: TRBJ2-1
clone size: NA
V gene: TRBV5-8
CDR3 DNA: TGTGCCAGCAGCTTGGAGGGGGGGGGGACCTACAATGAGCAGTTCTTC
CDR3 protein: CASSLEGGGTYNEQFF

D gene: NA
J gene: TRBJ2-5
clone size: NA
V gene: TRBV7-2
CDR3 DNA: TGTGCCAGCAGCCCAAACCTCTGGCGGGATAAGAGAGAGACCCAGTACTTC
CDR3 protein: CASSPNLWRDKRETQYF

D gene: TRBD1
J gene: TRBJ1-2
clone size: NA
V gene: TRBV15
CDR3 DNA: TGTGCCACCAGCAAATACAGGGGGCATGATGGCTACACCTTC
CDR3 protein: CATSKYRGHDGYTF

D gene: NA
J gene: TRBJ2-7
clone size: NA
V gene: TRBV2
CDR3 DNA: TGTGCCAGCAGTGGCGCCTTCGAGAGCGAGCAGTACTTC
CDR3 protein: CASSGAFESEQYF